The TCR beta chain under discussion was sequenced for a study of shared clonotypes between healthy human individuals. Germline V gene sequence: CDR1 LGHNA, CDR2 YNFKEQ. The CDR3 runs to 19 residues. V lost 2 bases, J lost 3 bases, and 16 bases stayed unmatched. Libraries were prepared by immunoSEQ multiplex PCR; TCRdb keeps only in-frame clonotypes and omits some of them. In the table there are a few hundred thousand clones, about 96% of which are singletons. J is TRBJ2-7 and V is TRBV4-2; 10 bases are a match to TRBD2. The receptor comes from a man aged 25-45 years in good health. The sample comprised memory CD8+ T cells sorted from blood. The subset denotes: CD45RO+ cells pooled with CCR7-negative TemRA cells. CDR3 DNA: TGTGCCAGCAGCCAACGACTGAGGGTTCTAGCGGGAGCGGTCTACGAGCAGTACTTC. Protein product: CASSQRLRVLAGAVYEQYF.